The rows below give T cell receptor beta chains drawn from one sample of a study of T cells after yellow fever vaccination. TCRdb re-called the 5' RACE reads with MiXCR, one entry per CDR3 protein. Of 450,000 to 650,000 distinct CDR3 sequences detected, about a fifth appear once; the ten largest clones hold about 16%. Sequences were derived from PBMCs, sampled about 21 days after the first yellow fever vaccination. The receptor set was obtained from a man aged 18 to 30 who received the YFV17D yellow fever vaccine. Each CDR3 is given with its conserved first and last residue. The order of the fields is CDR3 protein, CDR3 DNA, J gene, clone size, V gene, D gene. D genes are given only for firm matches. Not all rows give a size; the values are once, few, many and, for expanded clones, a class.

CSVERTGGTVNEQFF | TGCAGCGTTGAAAGGACAGGGGGAACGGTCAATGAGCAGTTCTTC | TRBJ2-1 | - | TRBV29-1 | TRBD1
CASSPSRGSLSNEKLFF | TGTGCCAGCAGCCCATCGAGGGGTTCTCTGTCTAATGAAAAACTGTTTTTT | TRBJ1-4 | - | TRBV5-5 | -
CASSRTDRGYEQYF | TGCGCCAGCAGCCGAACCGACAGAGGCTACGAGCAGTACTTC | TRBJ2-7 | few | TRBV5-1 | -
CASSPGGQSGYGYTF | TGCGCCAGCAGCCCCGGCGGCCAATCAGGCTATGGCTACACCTTC | TRBJ1-2 | - | TRBV4-1 | -
CASSLGQREKLFF | TGTGCCAGCAGCTTGGGGCAGCGCGAAAAACTGTTTTTT | TRBJ1-4 | - | TRBV5-4 | -
CASSAPGLATDYTF | TGTGCCAGCAGTGCACCGGGCTTGGCGACTGACTACACCTTC | TRBJ1-2 | - | TRBV25-1 | -
CASSLAQGTYEQYF | TGTGCCAGCAGCTTAGCGCAGGGAACCTACGAGCAGTACTTC | TRBJ2-7 | - | TRBV7-2 | -
CASSAQPDANTGELFF | TGTGCCAGCAGCGCCCAGCCGGACGCGAACACCGGGGAGCTGTTTTTT | TRBJ2-2 | few | TRBV9 | -
CASSLVVGANYGYTF | TGTGCCAGCAGCTTAGTAGTCGGGGCTAACTATGGCTACACCTTC | TRBJ1-2 | - | TRBV5-4 | -
CPSRTGQGARYNEQFF | TGTCCCAGCAGAACCGGACAGGGGGCGAGGTACAATGAGCAGTTCTTC | TRBJ2-1 | - | TRBV6-1 | TRBD1
CASSIWTAATNEKLFF | TGTGCCAGCAGCATTTGGACGGCCGCAACTAATGAAAAACTGTTTTTT | TRBJ1-4 | once | TRBV13 | -
CASSVGVGAGELFF | TGTGCCAGCAGCGTCGGAGTCGGTGCGGGGGAGCTGTTTTTT | TRBJ2-2 | many | TRBV9 | -
CASSPPQGANTGELFF | TGTGCCAGCTCACCACCACAGGGGGCGAACACCGGGGAGCTGTTTTTT | TRBJ2-2 | - | TRBV18 | TRBD1